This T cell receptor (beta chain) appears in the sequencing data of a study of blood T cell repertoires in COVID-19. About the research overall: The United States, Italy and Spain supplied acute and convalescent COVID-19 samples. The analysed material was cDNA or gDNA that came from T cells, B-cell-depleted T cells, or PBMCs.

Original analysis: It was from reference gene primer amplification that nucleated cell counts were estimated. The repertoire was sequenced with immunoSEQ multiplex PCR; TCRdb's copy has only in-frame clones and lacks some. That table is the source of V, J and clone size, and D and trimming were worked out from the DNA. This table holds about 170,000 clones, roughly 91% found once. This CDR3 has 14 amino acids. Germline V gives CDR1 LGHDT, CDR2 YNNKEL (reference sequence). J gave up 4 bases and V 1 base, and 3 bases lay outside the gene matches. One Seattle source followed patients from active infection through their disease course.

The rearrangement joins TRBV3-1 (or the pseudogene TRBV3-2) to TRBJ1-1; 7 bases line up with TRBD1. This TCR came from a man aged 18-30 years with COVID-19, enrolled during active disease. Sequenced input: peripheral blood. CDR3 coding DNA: TGTGCCAGCAGCCAAGTTAGGGACAGCACTGAAGCTTTCTTT. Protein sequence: CASSQVRDSTEAFF.